This TCR beta chain originates from a study of beta chain features in type 1 diabetes. This CDR3 is built from 11 residues. Trimming pared 10 bases from V and 9 bases from J, leaving 13 bases between. Looked up from germline, CDR1 is MNHEY and CDR2 is SVGAGI. Remarks on this clone: The antigen is undetermined.

Findings and limits, study-wide: There was a moderate but significant shortening of TCRB CDR3s in all four CD4+ subsets of Type 1 diabetes patients.

What was sequenced were expressed TCRB transcripts, since all of the isolated RNA had been reverse transcribed. Assay: immunoSEQ multiplex PCR; the TCRdb copy retains only in-frame clones and omits some. This repertoire shows around 690,000 clones, around 12% found once; its top ten account for more than 0.1%. The chain joins TRBV6-5 to TRBJ2-1; D may be TRBD1 (6 bases). Sequenced sample: naive CD4+ T cells from blood. This receptor was identified in a young man with type 1 diabetes. This chain's CDR3 is CATTDSSEQFF. The DNA of the CDR3 is TGTGCCACCACGGACAGCTCTGAGCAGTTCTTC.